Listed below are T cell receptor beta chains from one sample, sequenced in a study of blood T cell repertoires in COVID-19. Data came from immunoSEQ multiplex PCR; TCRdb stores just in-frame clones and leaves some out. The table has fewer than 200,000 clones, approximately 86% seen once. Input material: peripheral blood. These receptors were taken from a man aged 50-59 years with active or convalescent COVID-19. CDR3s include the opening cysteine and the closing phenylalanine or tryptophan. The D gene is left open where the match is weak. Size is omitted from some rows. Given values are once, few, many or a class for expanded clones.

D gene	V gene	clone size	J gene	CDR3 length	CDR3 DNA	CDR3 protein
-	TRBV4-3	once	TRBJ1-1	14	TGCGCCAGCAGCCAATACACTTTCGGGACTGAAGCTTTCTTT	CASSQYTFGTEAFF
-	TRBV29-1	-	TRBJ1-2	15	TGCAGCGTATCCAGTCGTGGCGGAGCTAACTATGGCTACACCTTC	CSVSSRGGANYGYTF
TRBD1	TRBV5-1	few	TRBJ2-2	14	TGCGCCAGTGAGCCGGGACAGTCTACCGGGGAGCTGTTTTTT	CASEPGQSTGELFF
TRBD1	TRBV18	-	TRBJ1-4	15	TGTGCCAGCTCTCGGGACAGCAGTTCTAATGAAAAACTGTTTTTT	CASSRDSSSNEKLFF
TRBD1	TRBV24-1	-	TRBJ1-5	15	TGTGCCACCAGTGATTCACAGGGGAGAAATCAGCCCCAGCATTTT	CATSDSQGRNQPQHF
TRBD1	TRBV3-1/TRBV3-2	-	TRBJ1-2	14	TGTGCCAGCAGCCCCAGACAGGGAACATATGGCTACACCTTC	CASSPRQGTYGYTF
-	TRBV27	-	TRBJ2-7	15	TGTGCCAGCGGGGCCTGGGACTCTATGCTATACGAGCAGTACTTC	CASGAWDSMLYEQYF
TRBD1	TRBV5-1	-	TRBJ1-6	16	TGCGCCAGCAGCTCCGGCCTGACAGGGGGCAATTCACCCCTCCACTTT	CASSSGLTGGNSPLHF
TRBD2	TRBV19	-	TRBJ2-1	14	TGTGCCAAAACCAGGACTAGCTCCTACAATGAGCAGTTCTTC	CAKTRTSSYNEQFF
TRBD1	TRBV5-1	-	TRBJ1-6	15	TGCGCCAGCAGCTCCAAACAGGGGGAAGGTTCACCCCTCCACTTT	CASSSKQGEGSPLHF
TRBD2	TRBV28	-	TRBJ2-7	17	TGTGCCAGCAGTCCCCATGTTATAGCGGGGGGGTCCTACGAGCAGTACTTC	CASSPHVIAGGSYEQYF
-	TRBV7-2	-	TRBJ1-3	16	TGTGCCAGCAGCTTAGGGGGGGGCACCTCTGGAAACACCATATATTTT	CASSLGGGTSGNTIYF
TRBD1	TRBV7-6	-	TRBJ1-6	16	TGTGCCAGCAGCTTAGGACCGGGACAGGGGGCTTCACCCCTCCACTTT	CASSLGPGQGASPLHF
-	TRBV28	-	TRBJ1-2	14	TGTGCCAGCAGTTCTCAGACAGTATCATATGGCTACACCTTC	CASSSQTVSYGYTF
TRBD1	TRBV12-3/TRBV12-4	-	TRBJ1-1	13	TGTGCCAGCAGTTCCCGGGACAGCACTGAAGCTTTCTTT	CASSSRDSTEAFF
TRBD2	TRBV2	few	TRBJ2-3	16	TGTGCCAGCAGGCTGACTAGCGGAACTAGCACAGATACGCAGTATTTT	CASRLTSGTSTDTQYF
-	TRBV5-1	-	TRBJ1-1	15	TGCGCCAGCAGCTTGGAAGGGGCTAAGGGGACTGAAGCTTTCTTT	CASSLEGAKGTEAFF
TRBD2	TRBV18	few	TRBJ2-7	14	TGTGCCAGCTCACCACCGGGACTAGTCTACGAGCAGTACTTC	CASSPPGLVYEQYF
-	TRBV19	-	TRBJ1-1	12	TGTGCCAGTAGTATAACAGGCACTGAAGCTTTCTTT	CASSITGTEAFF
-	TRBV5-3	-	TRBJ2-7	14	TGTGCCAGAAGCGATGACAACAGGGTAGGCGAGCAGTACTTC	CARSDDNRVGEQYF
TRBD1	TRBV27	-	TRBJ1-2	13	TGTGCCAGCAGCCCCGGGACAGGGGATGGCTACACCTTC	CASSPGTGDGYTF
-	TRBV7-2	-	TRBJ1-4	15	TGTGCCAGCAGCTTAGAGACTGGGGGGGATGAAAAACTGTTTTTT	CASSLETGGDEKLFF
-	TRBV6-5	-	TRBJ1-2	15	TGTGCCAGCAGTTACTCAGGAACAGGGAACTATGGCTACACCTTC	CASSYSGTGNYGYTF
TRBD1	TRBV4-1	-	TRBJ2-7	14	TGCGCCAGCAGCCTAGAGGACAGGGTGGGCGAGCAGTACTTC	CASSLEDRVGEQYF
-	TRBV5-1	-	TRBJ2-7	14	TGCGCCAGCAGCTTAAGCGACTGGAAGGACGAGCAGTACTTC	CASSLSDWKDEQYF
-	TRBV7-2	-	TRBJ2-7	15	TGTGCCAGCAGCTTGTCACGGGGGAGCTCCTACGAGCAGTACTTC	CASSLSRGSSYEQYF
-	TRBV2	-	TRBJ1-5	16	TGTGCCAGCAGTGAATTGGGCAGGGGAAGGGGGCAGCCCCAGCATTTT	CASSELGRGRGQPQHF
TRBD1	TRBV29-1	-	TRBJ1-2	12	TGCAGCGTTGCGTTACAGGGGATCGGCTACACCTTC	CSVALQGIGYTF
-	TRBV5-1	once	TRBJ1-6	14	TGCGCCAGCAGCTTGGGTGAGCGGAATTCACCCCTCCACTTT	CASSLGERNSPLHF
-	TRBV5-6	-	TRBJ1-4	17	TGTGCCAGCAGCTTACAAGGGGAGGCAGGCAGTAATGAAAAACTGTTTTTT	CASSLQGEAGSNEKLFF
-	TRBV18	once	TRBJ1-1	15	TGTGCCAGCTCACCACTCTCTGGACAAGCATCTGAAGCTTTCTTT	CASSPLSGQASEAFF
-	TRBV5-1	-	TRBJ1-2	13	TGCGCCAGCAGCTTGGAGCCAGGGTATGGCTACACCTTC	CASSLEPGYGYTF
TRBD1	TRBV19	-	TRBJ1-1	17	TGTGCCAGTAGTCCCACATACAGGGGTAGGATGAACACTGAAGCTTTCTTT	CASSPTYRGRMNTEAFF
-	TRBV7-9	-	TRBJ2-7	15	TGTGCCAGCAGCTTAGCGGACGGACAGCCCTACGAGCAGTACTTC	CASSLADGQPYEQYF
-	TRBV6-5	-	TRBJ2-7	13	TGTGCCAGCAGTTACCCGCCATCGGGGGAGCAGTACTTC	CASSYPPSGEQYF
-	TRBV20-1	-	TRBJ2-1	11	TGCAGTGCTCTACTCGACAATGAGCAGTTCTTC	CSALLDNEQFF
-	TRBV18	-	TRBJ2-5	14	TGTGCCAGCTCACCGCTCTTAACAGAGGAGACCCAGTACTTC	CASSPLLTEETQYF
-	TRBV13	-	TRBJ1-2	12	TGTGCCAGCAGCTTTAGGGGGAGTGGCTACACCTTC	CASSFRGSGYTF
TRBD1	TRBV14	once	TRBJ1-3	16	TGTGCCAGCAGCCACGCACAGGGGAAATCTGGAAACACCATATATTTT	CASSHAQGKSGNTIYF
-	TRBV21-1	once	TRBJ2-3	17	TGTGCCAGCGAATGTGTCGGCAGGGGATGTTGGACAGATACGCAGTATTTT	CASECVGRGCWTDTQYF
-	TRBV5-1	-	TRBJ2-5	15	TGCGCCAGCAGCGCGGGACCACCCCTCAAGGAGGCCCAGTACTTC	CASSAGPPLKEAQYF
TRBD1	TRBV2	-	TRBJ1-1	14	TGTGCCAGCAGTCGGACAGGCCTGAACACTGAAGCTTTCTTT	CASSRTGLNTEAFF
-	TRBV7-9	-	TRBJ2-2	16	TGTGCCAGCAGCCCCAGGGGGGAAGCGAACACCGGGGAGCTGTTTTTT	CASSPRGEANTGELFF
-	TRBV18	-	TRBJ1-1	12	TGTGCCAGCTCACCAGGGGCCAAAGAAGCTTTCTTT	CASSPGAKEAFF
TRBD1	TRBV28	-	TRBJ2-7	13	TGTGCCAGCAACCGGGACAGGGTCTACGAGCAGTACTTC	CASNRDRVYEQYF
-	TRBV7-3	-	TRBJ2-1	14	TGTGCCAGCAGCTTAAAAGGAGATTACAATGAGCAGTTCTTC	CASSLKGDYNEQFF
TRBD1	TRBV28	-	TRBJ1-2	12	TGTGCCAGCAGATCAGGGGGGTATGGCTACACCTTC	CASRSGGYGYTF
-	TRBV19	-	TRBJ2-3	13	TGTGCCAGTAGTATACCCGACAGAGATACGCAGTATTTT	CASSIPDRDTQYF
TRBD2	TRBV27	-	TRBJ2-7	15	TGTGCCAGCAGTTCGTTGGCGGGAGCGGGCGACGAGCAGTACTTC	CASSSLAGAGDEQYF
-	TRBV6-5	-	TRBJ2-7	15	TGTGCCAGCAGTTACTCGTTCGGGGGCTCCTACGAGCAGTACTTC	CASSYSFGGSYEQYF
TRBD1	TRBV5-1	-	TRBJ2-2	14	TGCGCCAGCCTCGGACAGGGCAACACCGGGGAGCTGTTTTTT	CASLGQGNTGELFF
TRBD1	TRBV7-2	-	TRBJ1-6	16	TGTGCCAGCAGCCCGAGGACAGGCGGTCTTGGCTCACCCCTCCACTTT	CASSPRTGGLGSPLHF
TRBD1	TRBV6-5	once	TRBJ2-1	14	TGTGCCAGCAGCCCCGGACAGGGTACCAATGAGCAGTTCTTC	CASSPGQGTNEQFF
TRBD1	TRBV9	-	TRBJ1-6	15	TGTGCCAGCAGCCCGGGACAGGGTAAGAATTCACCCCTCCACTTT	CASSPGQGKNSPLHF
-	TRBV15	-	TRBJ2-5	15	TGTGCCACCAGCAGAGCGAACAGGGCCCGAGAGACCCAGTACTTC	CATSRANRARETQYF
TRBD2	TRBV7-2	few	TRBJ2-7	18	TGTGCCAGCAGCTCACCCTGGGGGGGACTAGCGACGTCATACGAGCAGTACTTC	CASSSPWGGLATSYEQYF
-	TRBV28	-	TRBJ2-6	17	TGTGCCAGCAGTTTCGACAGGCCGAGCTCTGGGGCCAACGTCCTGACTTTC	CASSFDRPSSGANVLTF